This passage covers 20 T cell receptor beta chains from one sample sequenced in a study of cytomegalovirus exposure and HLA in healthy donors. The table came from immunoSEQ multiplex PCR; TCRdb's copy has only in-frame clones and leaves some out. The sample has nearly 110,000 clones, 88% seen once. Sequencing used PBMCs. The receptor source for this set is a woman aged 18-35 years in good health and CMV-seropositive.

The gene calls are TRBV5-6 and TRBJ1-1; 9 bases are a match to TRBD1. Germline V gene lookup returns CDR1 SGHDT and CDR2 YYEEEE. The CDR3 is 16 amino acids. With 4 bases clipped from V and 0 bases from J, the junction kept 7 bases outside the gene matches. The CDR3 protein is CASSPVDRGLNTEAFF. Written as DNA, the CDR3 is TGTGCCAGCAGCCCAGTGGACAGGGGATTGAACACTGAAGCTTTCTTT.

The chain is built from TRBV4-1 and TRBJ2-7, with TRBD2 matching over 8 bases. V lost 1 base, J lost 5 bases, and 4 bases stayed unmatched. Germline CDR1 MGHRA, CDR2 YSYEKL. The CDR3 consists of 14 residues. CDR3 protein: CASSQGRGADEQYF. As DNA, the CDR3 is TGCGCCAGCAGCCAAGGGCGGGGGGCGGACGAGCAGTACTTC.

The gene calls are TRBV28 and TRBJ1-5; D is unclear. CDR3 length equals 14 residues. With 3 bases removed from V and 4 bases from J, the gap between germline ends came to 10 bases. Germline-derived CDR1 and CDR2 are MDHEN and SYDVKM. The CDR3 spells CASSFRAGNQPQHF. In DNA, the CDR3 is TGTGCCAGCAGTTTTAGGGCGGGAAATCAGCCCCAGCATTTT.

This clone was seen a few times. The V gene is TRBV7-9, the J gene TRBJ1-1, with 8 bases that match TRBD1. This CDR3 contains 12 residues. The ends lost 4 bases at V and 6 bases at J; junction bases unmatched: 1. The germline gives CDR1 SEHNR, CDR2 FQNEAQ (reference sequence). This CDR3 reads CASSSGQAEAFF. In nucleotides, the CDR3 is TGTGCCAGCAGCTCGGGACAGGCTGAAGCTTTCTTT.

V is TRBV19 and J is TRBJ1-6; D ambiguous. CDR1 and CDR2 (germline): LNHDA, SQIVND (reference sequence). The CDR3 has 12 residues. Trimming removed 2 bases from V and 14 bases from J, with 10 bases in between. CDR3 in amino acids: CASSINPGTLHF. CDR3 DNA: TGTGCCAGTAGTATAAACCCAGGCACCCTCCACTTT.

This chain joins TRBV4-1 and TRBJ2-1, with TRBD2 matching over 10 bases. Losses at the gene ends were 2 bases for V and 6 bases for J; bases not matched to a gene: 4. CDR3 length: 15 residues. Germline CDR1 reads MGHRA; CDR2 reads YSYEKL. CDR3 sequence reads: CASSQHERGGNEQFF. The DNA of the CDR3 is TGCGCCAGCAGCCAACACGAGCGGGGGGGCAATGAGCAGTTCTTC.

The chain joins TRBV28 to TRBJ1-2; D uncertain. V was shortened by 3 bases and J by 6 bases, with 11 bases between the two germline ends. The CDR3 has 13 residues. Germline V gene data show CDR1 as MDHEN and CDR2 as SYDVKM. The CDR3 region is CASSLTGSNGYTF. CDR3 bases: TGTGCCAGCAGTTTGACTGGGTCGAATGGCTACACCTTC.

The chain employs TRBV9 and TRBJ1-2; D is perhaps TRBD1 (5 bases). From germline, CDR1 is SGDLS and CDR2 YYNGEE. This CDR3 comprises 13 residues. Trimming cost V 4 bases and J 7 bases, with 14 bases left between them. The CDR3 bases are TGTGCCAGCAGCCGATTAGGGGAGGGTGGCTACACCTTC. This encodes CASSRLGEGGYTF.

This chain links TRBV19 with TRBJ1-2; a weak D match, TRBD1 (5 bases). This CDR3 comprises 12 residues. V lost 7 bases, J lost 10 bases, and 16 bases lay in between. Germline V lookup: CDR1 LNHDA, CDR2 SQIVND (reference sequence). The DNA for the CDR3 is TGTGCCAGTAAAGACCAGGGCTGGTTCTACACCTTC. This translates into CASKDQGWFYTF.

The chain joins TRBV6-1 to TRBJ1-2, with D maybe TRBD1 (6 bases). CDR1 and CDR2 from the germline V gene are MNHNS and SASEGT. CDR3 length: 13 amino acids. The V gene lost 6 bases and the J gene lost 2 bases, with 10 bases spanning the gap. The CDR3 is CASRLTGNYGYTF. For the CDR3, the DNA is TGTGCCAGCAGGTTGACAGGCAACTATGGCTACACCTTC.

CDR3 loop: CASSSTYTGKPYEQYF. DNA for the CDR3: TGTGCCAGCAGCAGCACCTATACAGGGAAGCCCTACGAGCAGTACTTC. V usage is TRBV5-5 and J usage is TRBJ2-7, with TRBD1 as a possible D gene (6 bases). This CDR3 comprises 16 residues. V dropped 4 bases and J dropped 2 bases, with 19 bases sitting between them. Germline V gene sequence: CDR1 SGHKS, CDR2 YYEKEE (reference sequence).

This rearrangement joins TRBV4-1 to TRBJ2-2, with a tentative D call TRBD2 (6 bases). Germline values: CDR1 MGHRA, CDR2 YSYEKL. This CDR3 is built from 17 residues. V was trimmed by 0 bases and J by 5 bases, leaving 16 bases between them. The CDR3 nucleotides read TGCGCCAGCAGCCAAGATCCTCGCCTAGCGACTACCGGGGAGCTGTTTTTT. It yields the protein CASSQDPRLATTGELFF.

This rearrangement joins TRBV19 to TRBJ2-2; 10 positions agree with TRBD2. Germline V gene lookup returns CDR1 LNHDA and CDR2 SQIVND (reference sequence). V lost 3 bases, J lost 4 bases, and 8 bases stayed unmatched. This CDR3 has 17 residues. The CDR3 sequence: CASSIASGGAFTGELFF. As DNA, the CDR3 is TGTGCCAGTAGTATTGCCAGCGGGGGGGCCTTCACCGGGGAGCTGTTTTTT.

V and J are TRBV27 and TRBJ2-1, with D possibly being TRBD2 (6 bases). There are 15 residues in the CDR3. Trimming stripped 5 bases from V and 2 bases from J, with 13 bases between. Germline lookup yields CDR1 MNHEY and CDR2 SMNVEV (reference sequence). CDR3 residues: CASSEGAGTYNEQFF. The CDR3 region has the DNA TGTGCCAGCAGTGAAGGGGCGGGAACCTACAATGAGCAGTTCTTC.

The chain carries TRBV7-2 and TRBJ2-7; 7 bases are a match to TRBD1. From germline, CDR1 is SGHTA and CDR2 FQGNSA. The CDR3 is 15 residues long. The ends lost 1 base at V and 6 bases at J; junction bases unmatched: 9. Here the CDR3 DNA reads TGTGCCAGCAGCTTAGATGAGACAGGGACATTCGAGCAGTACGTC. It codes for CASSLDETGTFEQYV.

The rearrangement joins TRBV6-1 to TRBJ1-5; possibly TRBD1 for D (6 bases). V gave up 6 bases and J gave up 4 bases, with 13 bases separating them. The CDR3 runs 14 residues. CDR1 and CDR2 from the germline V gene are MNHNS and SASEGT. The DNA for the CDR3 is TGTGCCAGCAGACACGGGGGGGCTAATCAGCCCCAGCATTTT. Translating it yields CASRHGGANQPQHF.

The chain has TRBV6-5 and TRBJ1-5; 9 bases align to TRBD1. The CDR3 is 15 amino acids. With V trimmed by 6 bases and J by 6 bases, 9 bases remained unmatched. Germline values: CDR1 MNHEY, CDR2 SVGAGI. The CDR3 coding sequence is TGTGCCAGCAGCGAGGGACAGGGTGTAGGTCAGCCCCAGCATTTT. As protein: CASSEGQGVGQPQHF.

The chain combines TRBV28 with TRBJ1-4, with 8 nucleotides matching TRBD1. CDR3 length: 14 residues. Germline V gene lookup returns CDR1 MDHEN and CDR2 SYDVKM. Trimming at V came to 7 bases and at J to 8 bases, leaving 9 bases not matched to a gene. CDR3 sequence reads: CASTLDRGDEKLFF. The CDR3 DNA is TGTGCCAGCACCCTCGACAGGGGCGACGAAAAACTGTTTTTT.

The rearrangement joins TRBV27 to TRBJ1-5; 11 bases align to TRBD1. The CDR3 length is 18 residues. Looked up from germline, CDR1 is MNHEY and CDR2 is SMNVEV (reference sequence). Trimming at V came to 3 bases and at J to 3 bases, leaving 10 bases not matched to a gene. The CDR3 region is CASSLSGTGGVFNQPQHF. The CDR3 nucleotides are TGTGCCAGCAGTTTGTCCGGGACAGGGGGAGTCTTCAATCAGCCCCAGCATTTT.

The CDR3 nucleotides are TGCGCCACTTCAGCGGGGTTAACAGATACGCAGTATTTT. Translation: CATSAGLTDTQYF. The chain combines TRBV4-3 with TRBJ2-3, with 7 bases fitting TRBD2. The junction had 7 bases not matched to a gene; V was cut back by 10 bases and J by 3 bases. CDR1 and CDR2 (germline): LGHNA, YSLEER. The CDR3 is made up of 13 amino acids.